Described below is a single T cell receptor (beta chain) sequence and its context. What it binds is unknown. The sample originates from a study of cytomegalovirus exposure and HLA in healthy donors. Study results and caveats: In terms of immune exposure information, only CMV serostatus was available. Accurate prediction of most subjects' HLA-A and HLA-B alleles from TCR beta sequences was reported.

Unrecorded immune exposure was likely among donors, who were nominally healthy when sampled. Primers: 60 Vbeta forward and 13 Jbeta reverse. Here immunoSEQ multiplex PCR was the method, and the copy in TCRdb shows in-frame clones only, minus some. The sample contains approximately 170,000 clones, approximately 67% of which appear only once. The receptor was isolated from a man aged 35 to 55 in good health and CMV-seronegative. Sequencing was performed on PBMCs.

Here the CDR3 DNA reads TGTGCCACCAGCAGAGTCCCGGGACAGAGCTCCTACGAGCAGTACTTC. It translates to CATSRVPGQSSYEQYF. The V gene is TRBV15, the J gene TRBJ2-7, with 7 nucleotides matching TRBD1. CDR3 length equals 16 residues. V trimming: 1 base; J trimming: 0 bases; junction bases outside the gene matches: 6. From germline, CDR1 is LNHNV and CDR2 YYDKDF (reference sequence).